This TCR beta chain was profiled in a study of blood T cells in healthy people across ages. Primed by a sample-barcoded 5' primer and a J-beta primer mix, a second PCR proceeded for roughly 6 to 12 cycles. In TCRdb, the 5' RACE reads were re-called with MiXCR into one record per CDR3 protein. Among 1.5 million to 2 million distinct CDR3 sequences listed, 40% to 55% were seen once. The CDR3 runs 15 residues. CDR1 and CDR2 (germline): WNHNN, SYGVQD (reference sequence). The germline V and J ends were trimmed by 3 bases and 2 bases, with 12 bases remaining between them. The chain joins TRBV10-1 to TRBJ2-3; D perhaps matches TRBD2 (5 bases). The receptor's source is a woman between 40 and 55 years old in good health. Sequencing was done on a sample of blood. CDR3 bases: TGCGCCAGCAGTGACGGTAGGACTTTCACAGATACGCAGTATTTT. Protein sequence: CASSDGRTFTDTQYF.